These 25 T cell receptor beta chains share one sample of origin, sequenced in a study of blood T cell repertoires in COVID-19. The protocol was immunoSEQ multiplex PCR, while the TCRdb copy is restricted to in-frame clones and leaves out a portion. The sample records approximately 70,000 clones, 80% to 85% being singletons. Sequencing was performed on peripheral blood. These TCRs come from a woman aged 55-70 years with acute or convalescent COVID-19.

The chain has TRBV28 and TRBJ1-2, with D maybe TRBD1 (5 bases). CDR1 is MDHEN, CDR2 SYDVKM, per germline. There are 14 residues in the CDR3. The V and J ends lost 7 bases and 0 bases respectively, with 12 bases between them. CDR3 region: CASTPDTTNYGYTF. The CDR3, as DNA: TGTGCCAGCACTCCGGACACGACTAACTATGGCTACACCTTC.

This chain uses TRBV15 with TRBJ1-2; possible D gene TRBD1, 6 bases. V was shortened by 0 bases and J by 4 bases, with 12 bases between the two germline ends. CDR1 is LNHNV, CDR2 YYDKDF, per germline (reference sequence). This CDR3 is built from 15 residues. The CDR3 DNA reads TGTGCCACCAGCAGAGATCCAGGGGCGAGCTATGGCTACACCTTC. Its translation is CATSRDPGASYGYTF. Full variable domain (rest looked up from reference TRBV15 and TRBJ1-2): DAMVIQNPRYQVTQFGKPVTLSCSQTLNHNVMYWYQQKSSQAPKLLFHYYDKDFNNEADTPDNFQSRRPNTSFCFLDIRSPGLGDTAMYLCATSRDPGASYGYTFGSGTRLTVV.

The chain employs TRBV3-1 (or the pseudogene TRBV3-2) and TRBJ1-5; 7 bases line up with TRBD1. The CDR3 is 15 amino acids. Germline values: CDR1 LGHDT, CDR2 YNNKEL (reference sequence). Trimming removed 4 bases from V and 3 bases from J; junction bases left unmatched: 6. The CDR3 bases are TGTGCCAGCAGCCTACGACAGGGCGACAATCAGCCCCAGCATTTT. Translated, it gives CASSLRQGDNQPQHF.

The V call is TRBV7-9, the J call TRBJ2-5; D perhaps matches TRBD2 (6 bases). Between the trimmed V and J ends, which lost 5 bases and 1 base, there was a span of 14 bases. Germline V gene lookup returns CDR1 SEHNR and CDR2 FQNEAQ (reference sequence). CDR3 length: 15 residues. The CDR3 sequence: CASSPRDGPQETQYF. In nucleotides, the CDR3 is TGTGCCAGCAGCCCGCGGGACGGTCCCCAAGAGACCCAGTACTTC.

This rearrangement joins TRBV29-1 to TRBJ1-1; TRBD1 agrees at 9 bases. CDR3 length equals 16 residues. CDR1 SQVTM and CDR2 ANQGSEA come from the germline V gene. The trim removed 1 base at V and 0 bases at J, leaving 6 bases unmatched. This CDR3 is CSVEGGTGLMNTEAFF. CDR3 in DNA: TGCAGCGTTGAAGGGGGGACAGGGCTCATGAACACTGAAGCTTTCTTT.

This chain connects TRBV18 to TRBJ2-6; D unresolved. The V gene lost 2 bases and the J gene lost 0 bases, with 11 bases spanning the gap. Germline assignment: CDR1 KGHSH and CDR2 LQKENI. The CDR3 has 17 amino acids. In DNA, the CDR3 is TGTGCCAGCTCACCAAGTGTGAGGCCCTCTGGGGCCAACGTCCTGACTTTC. This gives the protein CASSPSVRPSGANVLTF.

The chain combines TRBV2 with TRBJ1-4; maybe TRBD1 (5 bases). Looked up from germline, CDR1 is SNHLY and CDR2 is FYNNEI. The ends were cut back, 4 bases at V and 3 bases at J, with 9 bases in the middle. CDR3 length: 14 residues. CDR3: CASSVGRANEKLFF. DNA for the CDR3: TGTGCCAGCAGTGTGGGCAGGGCTAATGAAAAACTGTTTTTT.

This clone turned up a few times. The V gene is TRBV10-3, the J gene TRBJ1-2; D ambiguous. This CDR3 region has 17 residues. The V and J ends lost 6 bases and 0 bases respectively, with 20 bases between them. Germline values: CDR1 ENHRY, CDR2 SYGVKD. DNA of the CDR3: TGTGCCATCAGGACTTCCCGGACTTCTCTAGCTAACTATGGCTACACCTTC. It encodes CAIRTSRTSLANYGYTF.

V is TRBV7-2 and J is TRBJ1-2, with D unclear. V lost 2 bases, J lost 4 bases, and 17 bases lay in between. The CDR3 is 16 residues long. Germline lookup yields CDR1 SGHTA and CDR2 FQGNSA. The DNA of the CDR3 is TGTGCCAGCAGCTTATCCCACTCGACAAATCGCTATGGCTACACCTTC. Its protein product is CASSLSHSTNRYGYTF.

This chain uses TRBV5-1 with TRBJ2-2; TRBD2 agrees at 11 bases. J was trimmed by 5 bases and V by 0 bases; bases with no gene match: 12. This CDR3 has 19 amino acids. Germline CDR1 SGHRS, CDR2 YFSETQ. The CDR3 sequence is CASSLAAIAGGQRTGELFF. In DNA form, the CDR3 reads TGCGCCAGCAGCTTGGCCGCGATAGCGGGGGGGCAGAGAACCGGGGAGCTGTTTTTT.

This sequence joins TRBV6-5 and TRBJ1-1, with 8 bases matching TRBD1. V was clipped by 6 bases and J by 0 bases; unmatched bases: 3. CDR1 and CDR2 from the germline V gene are MNHEY and SVGAGI. The CDR3 covers 14 residues. The CDR3 here is CASRGQAMNTEAFF. The CDR3 region has the DNA TGTGCCAGCAGGGGACAGGCCATGAACACTGAAGCTTTCTTT.

V is TRBV2 and J is TRBJ1-1, with D possibly being TRBD1 (6 bases). V dropped 5 bases and J dropped 1 base, with 8 bases sitting between them. CDR1 is SNHLY and CDR2 is FYNNEI in the germline V gene. The CDR3 sequence is 13 residues long. CDR3 residues: CASSKDRNTEAFF. The CDR3 DNA follows: TGTGCCAGCAGTAAGGACAGGAACACTGAAGCTTTCTTT.

The chain employs TRBV18 and TRBJ2-5; 7 nucleotides agree with TRBD1. CDR3 length: 12 residues. V lost 3 bases to trimming and J lost 5 bases; unmatched junction nucleotides: 0. The germline gives CDR1 KGHSH, CDR2 LQKENI. The CDR3 reads CASSPDRETQYF. CDR3 coding DNA: TGTGCCAGCTCACCGGACAGGGAGACCCAGTACTTC.

The rearrangement links TRBV11-3 to TRBJ2-1; D possibly corresponds to TRBD2 (5 bases). The CDR3 length is 14 residues. Between the trimmed V and J ends, which lost 5 bases and 4 bases, there was a span of 12 bases. Per germline, CDR1 SGHNT and CDR2 YENEEA. In DNA form, the CDR3 reads TGTGCCAGCAGCCCGGACGGGAATTACAATGAGCAGTTCTTC. Encoded protein: CASSPDGNYNEQFF.

The table lists this clone with a few counts. The rearrangement joins TRBV5-4 to TRBJ1-2; TRBD1 agrees at 8 bases. Germline V gives CDR1 SGHNT, CDR2 YYREEE (reference sequence). V shed 7 bases, J shed 1 base, and the junction held 18 bases outside the gene matches. This CDR3 has 18 residues. The CDR3 coding sequence is TGTGCCAGCGGGTCTGGGTTCTACAGGGGGGAAGATAACTATGGCTACACCTTC. Amino acids: CASGSGFYRGEDNYGYTF.

This sequence joins TRBV11-2 and TRBJ1-4, with D maybe TRBD1 (5 bases). CDR3 length: 15 amino acids. V lost 5 bases to trimming and J lost 8 bases, with 18 bases between them. Germline V lookup: CDR1 SGHAT, CDR2 FQNNGV. The CDR3 region is CASSRRVGPDEKLFF. CDR3 DNA: TGTGCCAGCAGCAGACGGGTGGGGCCCGACGAAAAACTGTTTTTT. Combining the CDR3 with reference TRBV11-2 and TRBJ1-4 gives the whole variable domain EAGVAQSPRYKIIEKRQSVAFWCNPISGHATLYWYQQILGQGPKLLIQFQNNGVVDDSQLPKDRFSAERLKGVDSTLKIQPAKLEDSAVYLCASSRRVGPDEKLFFGSGTQLSVL.

The genes are TRBV9 and TRBJ2-2; no clear D. CDR3 length: 15 residues. Germline V gene data show CDR1 as SGDLS and CDR2 as YYNGEE. V was trimmed by 3 bases and J by 4 bases, leaving 13 bases between them. The DNA for the CDR3 is TGTGCCAGCAGCGCCCAACCAATCAGCACCGGGGAGCTGTTTTTT. It specifies CASSAQPISTGELFF.

In its sample, this clone was seen once. The CDR3 loop reads CASSSQQGSGGYTF. CDR3 sequence (DNA): TGTGCCAGCAGCTCCCAACAGGGGTCGGGAGGCTACACCTTC. The chain is built from TRBV7-3 and TRBJ1-2; 7 bases match TRBD1. Germline-derived CDR1 and CDR2 are SGHTA and FQGTGA. Germline trimming cut 4 bases from V and 8 bases from J; bases unmatched to any gene: 10. The CDR3 length is 14 residues.

This rearrangement joins TRBV5-1 to TRBJ1-2; no clear D gene. This CDR3 is 15 amino acids long. V was cut by 4 bases and J by 6 bases, with 19 bases left in between. Germline values: CDR1 SGHRS, CDR2 YFSETQ. CDR3 sequence: CASSRRRAEDNGYTF. The CDR3 DNA reads TGCGCCAGCAGCCGACGGCGGGCTGAGGATAATGGCTACACCTTC.

The rearrangement uses TRBV5-5 and TRBJ2-2; possibly TRBD1 for D (5 bases). Germline V gene lookup returns CDR1 SGHKS and CDR2 YYEKEE (reference sequence). Between the trimmed V and J ends, which lost 4 bases and 1 base, there was a span of 14 bases. This CDR3 has 16 amino acids. CDR3 coding DNA: TGTGCCAGCAGCCCAATCTCCGGACAGAACACCGGGGAGCTGTTTTTT. It encodes CASSPISGQNTGELFF.

V and J are TRBV2 and TRBJ2-3; D is perhaps TRBD1 (8 bases). CDR3 length: 15 residues. V was clipped by 5 bases and J by 5 bases, with 17 bases between them. Germline V gene data show CDR1 as SNHLY and CDR2 as FYNNEI. The CDR3 loop reads CASSSPYRGGDTQYF. In DNA, the CDR3 is TGTGCCAGCAGTTCCCCTTACAGGGGGGGAGATACGCAGTATTTT.

CDR3 DNA sequence: TGTGCCAGCAGCTTGGGAGTAGGGAGGGGGCAGTTCTTC. This encodes CASSLGVGRGQFF. The chain carries TRBV5-6 and TRBJ2-1; 7 bases agree with TRBD2. Germline V CDR1 and CDR2: SGHDT, YYEEEE. J was trimmed by 12 bases and V by 0 bases; bases with no gene match: 6. The CDR3 runs to 13 residues.

The V gene is TRBV21-1, the J gene TRBJ2-1; TRBD2 was called by the table and not checked on the DNA. TRBV21-1 constitutes a pseudogene. The CDR3 has 15 residues. The CDR3 reads CASSKGLAGDNEQFF. The CDR3 DNA follows: TGTGCCAGCAGCAAAGGACTAGCGGGGGACAATGAGCAGTTCTTC.

The gene calls are TRBV27 and TRBJ2-7; 7 bases are shared with TRBD2. Trimming at V came to 7 bases and at J to 2 bases, leaving 14 bases not matched to a gene. The CDR3 covers 16 residues. Germline CDR1 MNHEY, CDR2 SMNVEV (reference sequence). The DNA of the CDR3 is TGTGCCAGCACCCCATTTGGGCGGGGGAACACCTACGAGCAGTACTTC. Protein: CASTPFGRGNTYEQYF.

CDR3 amino acids: CSVDYLSEAFF. CDR3 nucleotide sequence: TGCAGCGTTGATTATCTCTCTGAAGCTTTCTTT. V gene TRBV29-1 combines with J gene TRBJ1-1; no definite D call. The CDR3 is made up of 11 amino acids. Between the trimmed V and J ends, which lost 3 bases and 6 bases, there was a span of 8 bases. CDR1 is SQVTM and CDR2 is ANQGSEA in the germline V gene.